This T cell receptor (beta chain) was observed in a study of cytomegalovirus exposure and HLA in healthy donors. Study findings and constraints: Among TCR sequences, most were rare, though some public TCRs appeared in many donors.

Comment on this clone: Its antigen is not known.

Trimming at V came to 0 bases and at J to 0 bases, leaving 1 base not matched to a gene. From germline, CDR1 is MGHRA and CDR2 YSYEKL. There are 15 residues in the CDR3. The PCR was carried out with 60 Vbeta primers and 13 Jbeta primers. Only in-frame clones appear in the TCRdb table, and some are missing; sequencing was by immunoSEQ multiplex PCR. The sample contains tens of thousands of clones, roughly 76% of which appear only once. The sequence was collected from a man aged 55 to 70 in good health and CMV-seropositive. Source material: PBMCs. The chain carries TRBV4-1 and TRBJ2-7, with TRBD1 matching over 8 bases. The CDR3 is CASSQDTGGSYEQYF. CDR3 nucleotides: TGCGCCAGCAGCCAAGATACAGGGGGCTCCTACGAGCAGTACTTC.